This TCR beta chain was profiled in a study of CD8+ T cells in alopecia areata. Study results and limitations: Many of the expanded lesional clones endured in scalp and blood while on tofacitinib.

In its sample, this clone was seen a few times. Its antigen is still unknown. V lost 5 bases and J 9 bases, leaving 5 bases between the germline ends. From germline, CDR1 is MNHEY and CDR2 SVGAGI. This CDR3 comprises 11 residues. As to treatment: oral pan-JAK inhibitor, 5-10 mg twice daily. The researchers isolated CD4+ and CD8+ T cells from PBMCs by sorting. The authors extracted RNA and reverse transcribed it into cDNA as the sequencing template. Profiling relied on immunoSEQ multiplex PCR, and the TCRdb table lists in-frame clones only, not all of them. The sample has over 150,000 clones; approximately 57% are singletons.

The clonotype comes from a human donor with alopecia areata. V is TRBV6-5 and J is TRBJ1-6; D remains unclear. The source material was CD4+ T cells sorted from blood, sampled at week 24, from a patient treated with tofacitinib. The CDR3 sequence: CASSDGSPLHF. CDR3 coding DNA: TGTGCCAGCAGTGACGGTTCACCCCTCCACTTT.